This T cell receptor beta chain was retrieved from a study of post-analysis software for immune sequencing data. A remark on this clonotype: Its antigen is as yet unknown.

The study, taken as a whole, reports: With TRBV5-6, TRBV5-1 and TRBV20-1 included, 5 or 6 TRBV segments were more frequent in patients than in controls.

The germline CDR1 and CDR2 sequences are SGHAT and FQNNGV. This CDR3 spans 13 amino acids. Trimming stripped 5 bases from V and 4 bases from J, with 11 bases between. Unique molecular identifiers were present in the TCR beta cDNA libraries. The T cell input of about 1 to 10 million gave roughly 0.5 million cDNA molecules. In TCRdb, the PCR reads were re-called with MiXCR into one record per CDR3 protein. The sample holds more than 500,000 distinct CDR3 sequences, 30% to 40% seen once. This receptor was taken from a girl aged 2-17 years with multiple sclerosis. The V gene is TRBV11-2, the J gene TRBJ1-2, with D maybe TRBD1 (5 bases). Material for sequencing was blood. The CDR3 loop reads CASSGEGLYGYTF. In nucleotides, the CDR3 is TGTGCCAGCAGCGGGGAGGGGCTCTATGGCTACACCTTC.